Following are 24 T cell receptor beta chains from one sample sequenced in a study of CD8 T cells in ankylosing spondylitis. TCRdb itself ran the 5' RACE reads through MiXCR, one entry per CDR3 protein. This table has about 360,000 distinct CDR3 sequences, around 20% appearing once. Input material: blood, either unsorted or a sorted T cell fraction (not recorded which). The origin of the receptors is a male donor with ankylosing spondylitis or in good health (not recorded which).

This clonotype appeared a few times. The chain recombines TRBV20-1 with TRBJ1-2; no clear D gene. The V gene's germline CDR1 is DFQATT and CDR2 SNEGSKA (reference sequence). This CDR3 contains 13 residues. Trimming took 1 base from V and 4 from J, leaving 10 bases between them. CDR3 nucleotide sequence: TGCAGTGCTAGAGTGGGGTTCCCCTATGGCTACACCTTC. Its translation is CSARVGFPYGYTF.

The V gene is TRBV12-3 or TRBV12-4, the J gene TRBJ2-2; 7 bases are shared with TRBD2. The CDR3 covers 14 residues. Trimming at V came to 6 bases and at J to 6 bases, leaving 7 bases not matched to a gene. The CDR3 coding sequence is TGTGCCAGCAGCCCTCAAGCGGGGCCCGGGGAGCTGTTTTTT. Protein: CASSPQAGPGELFF.

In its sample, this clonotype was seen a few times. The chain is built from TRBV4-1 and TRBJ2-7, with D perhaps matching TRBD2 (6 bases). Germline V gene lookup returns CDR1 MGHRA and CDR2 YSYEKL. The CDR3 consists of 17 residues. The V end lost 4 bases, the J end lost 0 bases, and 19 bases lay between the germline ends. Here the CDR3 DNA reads TGCGCCAGCAGCCTCGGGGGTGTGCGGCGTAGCTCCTACGAGCAGTACTTC. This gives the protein CASSLGGVRRSSYEQYF.

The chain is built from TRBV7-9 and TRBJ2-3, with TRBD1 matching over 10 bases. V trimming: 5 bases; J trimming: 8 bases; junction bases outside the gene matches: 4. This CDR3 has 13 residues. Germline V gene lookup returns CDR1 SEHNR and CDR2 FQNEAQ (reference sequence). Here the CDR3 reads CASSLGQGVTQYF. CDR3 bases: TGTGCCAGCAGCCTCGGACAGGGGGTTACGCAGTATTTT.

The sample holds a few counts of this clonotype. The CDR3 here is CSVEVGGTYEQYF. The CDR3, as DNA: TGCAGCGTTGAGGTCGGGGGAACCTACGAGCAGTACTTC. The chain uses TRBV29-1 and TRBJ2-7; the D gene is possibly TRBD2 (6 bases). Trimming removed 3 bases at V and 2 bases at J, with 11 bases between. The germline V gene encodes CDR1 SQVTM and CDR2 ANQGSEA. CDR3 size: 13 residues.

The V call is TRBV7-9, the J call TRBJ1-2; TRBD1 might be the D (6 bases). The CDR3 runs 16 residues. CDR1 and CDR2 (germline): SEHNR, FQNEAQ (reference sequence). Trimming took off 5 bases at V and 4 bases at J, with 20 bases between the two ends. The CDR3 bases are TGTGCCAGCAGCCACGTCCTACAGGGCGACTTCTATGGCTACACCTTC. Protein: CASSHVLQGDFYGYTF.

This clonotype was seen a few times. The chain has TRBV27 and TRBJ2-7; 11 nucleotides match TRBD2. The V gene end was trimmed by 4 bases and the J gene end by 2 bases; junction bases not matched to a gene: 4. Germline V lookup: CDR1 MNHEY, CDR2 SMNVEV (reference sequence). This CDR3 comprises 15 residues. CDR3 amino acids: CASSSLAGGTYEQYF. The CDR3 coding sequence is TGTGCCAGCAGTTCATTAGCGGGGGGGACCTACGAGCAGTACTTC.

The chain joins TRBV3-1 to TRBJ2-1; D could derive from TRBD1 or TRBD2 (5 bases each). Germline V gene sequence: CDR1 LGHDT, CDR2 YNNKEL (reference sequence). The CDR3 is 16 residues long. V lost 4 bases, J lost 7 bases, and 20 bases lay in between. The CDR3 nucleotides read TGTGCCAGCAGCCCCCCACAGGCGGGTATTGTTAATGAGCAGTTCTTC. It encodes CASSPPQAGIVNEQFF.

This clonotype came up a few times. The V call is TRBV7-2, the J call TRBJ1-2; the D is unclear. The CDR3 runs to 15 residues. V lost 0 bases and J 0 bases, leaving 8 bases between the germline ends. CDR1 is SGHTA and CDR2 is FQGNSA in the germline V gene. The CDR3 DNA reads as TGTGCCAGCAGCTTAGCCGGGTTCGCTAACTATGGCTACACCTTC. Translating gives CASSLAGFANYGYTF. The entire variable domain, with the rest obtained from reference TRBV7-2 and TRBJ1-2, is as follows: GAGVSQSPSNKVTEKGKDVELRCDPISGHTALYWYRQSLGQGLEFLIYFQGNSAPDKSGLPSDRFSAERTGGSVSTLTIQRTQQEDSAVYLCASSLAGFANYGYTFGSGTRLTVV.

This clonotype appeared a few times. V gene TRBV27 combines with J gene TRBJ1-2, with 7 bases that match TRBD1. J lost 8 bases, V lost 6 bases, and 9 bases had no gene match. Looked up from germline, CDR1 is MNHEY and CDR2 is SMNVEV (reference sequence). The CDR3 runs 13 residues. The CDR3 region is CASRVTGAGGYTF. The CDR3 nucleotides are TGTGCCAGCAGGGTTACAGGGGCGGGCGGCTACACCTTC.

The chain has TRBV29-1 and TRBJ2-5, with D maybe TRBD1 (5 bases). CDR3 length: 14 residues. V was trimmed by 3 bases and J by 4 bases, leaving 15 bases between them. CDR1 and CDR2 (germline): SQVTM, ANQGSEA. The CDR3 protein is CSVDGGASGETQYF. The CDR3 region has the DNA TGCAGCGTTGACGGTGGGGCCAGTGGAGAGACCCAGTACTTC.

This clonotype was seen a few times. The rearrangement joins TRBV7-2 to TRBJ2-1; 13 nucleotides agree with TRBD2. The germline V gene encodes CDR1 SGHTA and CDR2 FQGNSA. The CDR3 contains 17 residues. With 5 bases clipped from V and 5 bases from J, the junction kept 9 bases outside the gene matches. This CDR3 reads CASSLRPTSGGNNEQFF. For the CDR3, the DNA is TGTGCCAGCAGCCTCCGGCCGACTAGCGGGGGGAACAATGAGCAGTTCTTC.

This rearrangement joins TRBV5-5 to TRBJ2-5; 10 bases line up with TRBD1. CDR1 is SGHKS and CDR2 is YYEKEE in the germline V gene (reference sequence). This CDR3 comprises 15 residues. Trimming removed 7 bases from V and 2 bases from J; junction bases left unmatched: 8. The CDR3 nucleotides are TGTGCCAGCTACGAACGGACAGGGGGGCAAGAGACCCAGTACTTC. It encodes CASYERTGGQETQYF.

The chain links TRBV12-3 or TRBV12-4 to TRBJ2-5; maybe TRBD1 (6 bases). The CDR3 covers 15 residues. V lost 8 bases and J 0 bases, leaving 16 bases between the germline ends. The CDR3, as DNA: TGTGCCAGCGGGCCACAGGGACGCTACCAAGAGACCCAGTACTTC. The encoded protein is CASGPQGRYQETQYF.

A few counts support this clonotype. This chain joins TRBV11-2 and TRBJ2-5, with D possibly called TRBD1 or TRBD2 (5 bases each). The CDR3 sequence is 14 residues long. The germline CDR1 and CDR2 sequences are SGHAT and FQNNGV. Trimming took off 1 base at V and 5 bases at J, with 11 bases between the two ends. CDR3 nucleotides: TGTGCCAGCAGCTTAGGGGCAGGGACCGAGACCCAGTACTTC. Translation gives CASSLGAGTETQYF.

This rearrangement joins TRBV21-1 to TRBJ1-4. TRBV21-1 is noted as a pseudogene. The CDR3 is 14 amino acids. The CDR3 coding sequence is TGTGCCAGCAGCATACGGCAGGATTGTGAAAAACTGTTTTTT. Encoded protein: CASSIRQDCEKLFF.

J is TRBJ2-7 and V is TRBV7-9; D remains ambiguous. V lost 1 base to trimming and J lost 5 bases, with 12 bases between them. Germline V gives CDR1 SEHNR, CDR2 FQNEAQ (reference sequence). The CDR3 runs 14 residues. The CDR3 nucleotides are TGTGCCAGCAGCTTAGTTGGTAGCTTCCACGAGCAGTACTTC. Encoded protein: CASSLVGSFHEQYF.

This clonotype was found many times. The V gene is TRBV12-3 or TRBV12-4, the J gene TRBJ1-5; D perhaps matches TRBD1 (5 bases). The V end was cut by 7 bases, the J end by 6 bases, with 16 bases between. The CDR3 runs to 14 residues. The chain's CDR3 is CASNPGAARQPQHF. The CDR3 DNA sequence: TGTGCCAGCAATCCTGGGGCCGCTCGTCAGCCCCAGCATTTT.

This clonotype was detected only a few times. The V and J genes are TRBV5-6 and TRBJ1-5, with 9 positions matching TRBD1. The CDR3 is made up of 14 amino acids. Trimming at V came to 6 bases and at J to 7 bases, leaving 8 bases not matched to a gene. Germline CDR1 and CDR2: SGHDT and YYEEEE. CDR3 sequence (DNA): TGTGCCAGCATCTTACAGGGGGCTCGGCAGCCCCAGCATTTT. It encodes CASILQGARQPQHF.

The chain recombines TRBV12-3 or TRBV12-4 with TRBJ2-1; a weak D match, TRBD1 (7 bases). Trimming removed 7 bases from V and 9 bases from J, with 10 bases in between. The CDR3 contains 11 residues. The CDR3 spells CASTQGGEQFF. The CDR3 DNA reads TGTGCCAGCACTCAGGGGGGTGAGCAGTTCTTC.

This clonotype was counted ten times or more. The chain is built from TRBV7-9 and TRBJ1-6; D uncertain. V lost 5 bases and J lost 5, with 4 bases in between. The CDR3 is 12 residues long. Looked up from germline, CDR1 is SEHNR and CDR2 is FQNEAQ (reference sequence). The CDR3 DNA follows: TGTGCCAGCAGCCCAGATAATTCACCCCTCCACTTT. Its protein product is CASSPDNSPLHF. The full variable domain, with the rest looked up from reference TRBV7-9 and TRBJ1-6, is DTGVSQNPRHKITKRGQNVTFRCDPISEHNRLYWYRQTLGQGPEFLTYFQNEAQLEKSRLLSDRFSAERPKGSFSTLEIQRTEQGDSAMYLCASSPDNSPLHFGNGTRLTVT.

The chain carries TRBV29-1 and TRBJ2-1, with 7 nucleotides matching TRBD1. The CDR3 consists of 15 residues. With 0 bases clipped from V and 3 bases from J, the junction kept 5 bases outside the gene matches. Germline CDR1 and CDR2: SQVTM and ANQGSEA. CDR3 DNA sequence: TGCAGCGTTGAAGAGGGGACAGCGAGCTACAATGAGCAGTTCTTC. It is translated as CSVEEGTASYNEQFF.

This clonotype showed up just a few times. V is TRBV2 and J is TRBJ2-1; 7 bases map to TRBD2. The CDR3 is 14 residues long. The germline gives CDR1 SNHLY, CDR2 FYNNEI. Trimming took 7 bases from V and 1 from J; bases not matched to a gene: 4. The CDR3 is CASTEGGSYNEQFF. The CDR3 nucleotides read TGTGCCAGCACCGAGGGAGGGTCCTACAATGAGCAGTTCTTC.

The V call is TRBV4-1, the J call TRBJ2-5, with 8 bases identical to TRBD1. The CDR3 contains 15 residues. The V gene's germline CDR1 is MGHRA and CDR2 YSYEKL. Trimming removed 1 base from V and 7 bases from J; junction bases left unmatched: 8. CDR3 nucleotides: TGCGCCAGCAGCCAAGCCGGGACAGGCAGCGGGACCCAGTACTTC. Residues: CASSQAGTGSGTQYF.